What follows are 18 T cell receptor beta chains derived from one specimen sequenced in a study of blood T cell repertoires in COVID-19. The data were produced by immunoSEQ multiplex PCR, yet TCRdb's version contains in-frame clones alone and is incomplete. The data contain about 140,000 clones, under 80% of them seen just once; the ten biggest clones take up less than 15%. Sample: peripheral blood. These receptors were obtained from an elderly man with acute or convalescent COVID-19.

The chain carries TRBV11-2 and TRBJ1-2; 7 bases line up with TRBD1. The CDR3 totals 14 residues. The trim removed 5 bases at V and 4 bases at J, leaving 7 bases unmatched. Germline assignment: CDR1 SGHAT and CDR2 FQNNGV. In DNA form, the CDR3 reads TGTGCCAGCAGCCCAACAGGGGTATCCTATGGCTACACCTTC. Residues: CASSPTGVSYGYTF.

The chain employs TRBV28 and TRBJ1-1, with a possible D match to TRBD1 (6 bases). Germline-derived CDR1 and CDR2 are MDHEN and SYDVKM. The CDR3 has 15 residues. Trimming took 8 bases from V and 0 from J, leaving 16 bases between them. For the CDR3, the DNA is TGTGCCAGCGGTGTGGCAGGGGCGCTGAACACTGAAGCTTTCTTT. As protein: CASGVAGALNTEAFF.

The rearrangement joins TRBV19 to TRBJ1-2; D gene unclear. Germline V gene lookup returns CDR1 LNHDA and CDR2 SQIVND (reference sequence). This CDR3 has 13 residues. V was cut by 8 bases and J by 6 bases, with 16 bases left in between. This chain's CDR3 is CASDEGLRHGYTF. The CDR3 DNA reads as TGTGCCAGTGATGAGGGCCTGCGCCATGGCTACACCTTC.

The gene calls are TRBV11-3 and TRBJ2-1; 9 bases fit TRBD2. Germline CDR1 and CDR2: SGHNT and YENEEA. V gave up 5 bases and J gave up 0 bases; unmatched junction bases: 2. The CDR3 has 15 amino acids. CDR3 region: CASSPTSGSYNEQFF. CDR3 nucleotides: TGTGCCAGCAGCCCGACTAGCGGCTCCTACAATGAGCAGTTCTTC.

V is TRBV10-2 and J is TRBJ2-1; 9 bases agree with TRBD2. V was clipped by 2 bases and J by 3 bases; unmatched bases: 11. Germline-derived CDR1 and CDR2 are WSHSY and SAAADI. The CDR3 has 18 residues. The CDR3 here is CASSELAGGPRGYNEQFF. The CDR3 bases are TGCGCCAGCAGTGAGCTCGCGGGGGGGCCTCGTGGCTACAATGAGCAGTTCTTC.

V and J are TRBV4-2 and TRBJ2-2; D ambiguous. The CDR3 extends over 15 amino acids. Germline V gene data show CDR1 as LGHNA and CDR2 as YNFKEQ. Trimming removed 4 bases at V and 2 bases at J, with 11 bases between. The CDR3 reads CASSPGVANTGELFF. The CDR3 DNA sequence: TGTGCCAGCAGCCCCGGAGTAGCAAACACCGGGGAGCTGTTTTTT.

The J gene is TRBJ2-7, the V gene TRBV7-9; D is unresolved. CDR1 SEHNR and CDR2 FQNEAQ come from the germline V gene (reference sequence). V was pared by 5 bases and J by 7 bases, with 15 bases between. The CDR3 runs to 13 residues. Here the CDR3 reads CASSARSPTEQYF. The CDR3, as DNA: TGTGCCAGCAGCGCCCGGTCCCCTACGGAGCAGTACTTC.

V is TRBV4-3 and J is TRBJ2-2; a weak D match, TRBD2 (5 bases). Germline V gene sequence: CDR1 LGHNA, CDR2 YSLEER. V was cut by 2 bases and J by 10 bases, with 8 bases left in between. CDR3 size: 12 residues. CDR3 nucleotide sequence: TGCGCCAGCAGCCAATCCGGGGTGGAGCTGTTTTTT. This encodes CASSQSGVELFF.

A single count supports this clone. V and J are TRBV7-2 and TRBJ1-6; TRBD1 aligns across 8 bases. This CDR3 has 13 residues. Trimming cost V 8 bases and J 7 bases; bases outside gene matches: 4. Germline assignment: CDR1 SGHTA and CDR2 FQGNSA. This CDR3 reads CASLGQANSPLHF. DNA for the CDR3: TGTGCCAGCTTGGGACAGGCAAATTCACCCCTCCACTTT.

The chain carries TRBV18 and TRBJ2-1; tentative D call: TRBD1 (6 bases). Germline V gene lookup returns CDR1 KGHSH and CDR2 LQKENI. The V and J ends lost 0 bases and 0 bases respectively, with 9 bases between them. The CDR3 has 16 residues. The CDR3 DNA sequence: TGTGCCAGCTCACCACCGGGGGCTAGCTCCTACAATGAGCAGTTCTTC. Its protein is CASSPPGASSYNEQFF.

In this sample, this clone turned up a few times. The chain employs TRBV5-4 and TRBJ2-1, with D unresolved. Germline CDR1 SGHNT, CDR2 YYREEE (reference sequence). V shed 1 base and J shed 10 bases, with 9 bases lying between them. There are 12 residues in the CDR3. The CDR3 spells CASSLLLGEQFF. The CDR3 DNA follows: TGTGCCAGCAGCTTGCTCCTAGGAGAGCAGTTCTTC.

V is TRBV5-1 and J is TRBJ2-5, with 13 positions matching TRBD2. The J segment lost 4 bases and the V segment lost 4 bases, leaving 7 bases of the junction unmatched. Germline-derived CDR1 and CDR2 are SGHRS and YFSETQ. The CDR3 sequence is 16 residues long. CDR3 in amino acids: CASSRTSGGNLETQYF. Here the CDR3 DNA reads TGCGCCAGCAGCAGGACTAGCGGGGGTAATTTAGAGACCCAGTACTTC. Looking up the rest from reference TRBV5-1 and TRBJ2-5 gives the full variable domain: KAGVTQTPRYLIKTRGQQVTLSCSPISGHRSVSWYQQTPGQGLQFLFEYFSETQRNKGNFPGRFSGRQFSNSRSEMNVSTLELGDSALYLCASSRTSGGNLETQYFGPGTRLLVL.

The chain links TRBV7-2 to TRBJ1-1, with a possible D match to TRBD1 (6 bases). From germline, CDR1 is SGHTA and CDR2 FQGNSA. The CDR3 covers 16 residues. Trimming took 1 base from V and 1 from J, leaving 13 bases between them. The CDR3 bases are TGTGCCAGCAGCTTAGAGTTGGGGGCCGGGAACACTGAAGCTTTCTTT. It is translated as CASSLELGAGNTEAFF.

This sequence joins TRBV27 and TRBJ2-7, with a weak D call TRBD2 (5 bases). Germline V gives CDR1 MNHEY, CDR2 SMNVEV (reference sequence). The CDR3 has 16 residues. Trimming cost V 5 bases and J 4 bases, with 21 bases left between them. CDR3: CASSVNRGSTKYEQYF. DNA for the CDR3: TGTGCCAGCAGTGTGAATCGGGGATCCACTAAGTACGAGCAGTACTTC.

This clone came up once. V usage is TRBV7-2 and J usage is TRBJ2-1; D possibly corresponds to TRBD2 (6 bases). The CDR3 covers 14 residues. The V end lost 3 bases, the J end lost 6 bases, and 12 bases lay between the germline ends. The germline V gene encodes CDR1 SGHTA and CDR2 FQGNSA. In nucleotides, the CDR3 is TGTGCCAGCAGCTTGCAATTGGAGGGCAATGAGCAGTTCTTC. It translates to CASSLQLEGNEQFF.

This chain joins TRBV6-5 and TRBJ1-2; 10 bases agree with TRBD1. Germline lookup yields CDR1 MNHEY and CDR2 SVGAGI. The CDR3 is 14 amino acids. Losses at the gene ends were 5 bases for V and 6 bases for J; bases not matched to a gene: 6. The CDR3 DNA sequence: TGTGCCAGCAGTCCTTGGGGACAGGGGAATGGCTACACCTTC. Its translation is CASSPWGQGNGYTF.

This chain connects TRBV10-3 to TRBJ2-5; 9 bases align to TRBD2. J was trimmed by 5 bases and V by 3 bases; bases with no gene match: 7. Germline V gene lookup returns CDR1 ENHRY and CDR2 SYGVKD. The CDR3 has 15 residues. CDR3 bases: TGTGCCATCAGTGACCCTAGCGGGGCCCGGGAGACCCAGTACTTC. Its protein product is CAISDPSGARETQYF.

This sequence joins TRBV6-6 and TRBJ1-1, with 12 bases fitting TRBD1. The CDR3 runs 15 residues. Germline loops: CDR1 MNHNY, CDR2 SVGAGI (reference sequence). The J segment lost 5 bases and the V segment lost 7 bases, leaving 8 bases of the junction unmatched. CDR3: CASNPGQGARTEAFF. The CDR3 DNA reads as TGTGCCAGCAACCCGGGACAGGGGGCGCGAACTGAAGCTTTCTTT.